The 30 T cell receptor beta chains reported below all come from one sample, sequenced in a study of blood T cells in healthy people across ages. Through a sample-barcoded 5' primer and a J-beta primer mix, a second PCR was run for 7 to 11 cycles. TCRdb used MiXCR to reprocess the 5' RACE reads, holding one entry per CDR3 protein. The sample has about 930,000 distinct CDR3 sequences; almost 30% are singletons. The sample also formed part of further work on T cells of mothers and their children.

Sequencing was done on a sample of blood. These receptors came from a woman aged 40 to 50 in good health.

With respect to this clonotype: One end of the junction fails to match germline, which may point to a read error. The chain combines TRBV20-1 with TRBJ2-5; 9 bases line up with TRBD1. Germline CDR1 reads DFQATT; CDR2 reads SNEGSKA (reference sequence). This CDR3 region has 15 residues. The CDR3 is CSARGGQGGGEAQYF. Here the CDR3 DNA reads TGCAGTGCTAGGGGGGGACAGGGAGGCGGAGAGGCCCAGTACTTC.

The chain couples TRBV11-2 to TRBJ1-2; D gene unclear. Germline CDR1 SGHAT, CDR2 FQNNGV. CDR3 length: 14 residues. With 1 base removed from V and 5 bases from J, the gap between germline ends came to 11 bases. CDR3 loop: CASSLVEKAYGYTF. DNA of the CDR3: TGTGCCAGCAGCTTAGTTGAGAAAGCATATGGCTACACCTTC. The variable domain in full, completed from reference TRBV11-2 and TRBJ1-2, reads EAGVAQSPRYKIIEKRQSVAFWCNPISGHATLYWYQQILGQGPKLLIQFQNNGVVDDSQLPKDRFSAERLKGVDSTLKIQPAKLEDSAVYLCASSLVEKAYGYTFGSGTRLTVV.

The chain couples TRBV5-1 to TRBJ2-7; TRBD1 or TRBD2 may be the D gene (5 bases each). This CDR3 spans 12 amino acids. Trimming left V 3 bases short and J 7 bases short, with 11 bases between. Germline lookup yields CDR1 SGHRS and CDR2 YFSETQ. The CDR3, as DNA: TGCGCCAGCAGCTCGGAGGCAGGGGAGCAGTACTTC. Its translation is CASSSEAGEQYF. Full variable domain (remainder filled in from reference TRBV5-1 and TRBJ2-7): KAGVTQTPRYLIKTRGQQVTLSCSPISGHRSVSWYQQTPGQGLQFLFEYFSETQRNKGNFPGRFSGRQFSNSRSEMNVSTLELGDSALYLCASSSEAGEQYFGPGTRLTVT.

This clonotype has more than one count but fewer than ten. This sequence joins TRBV30 and TRBJ2-7; possibly TRBD1 or TRBD2 for D (5 bases each). V lost 0 bases, J lost 3 bases, and 9 bases lay in between. The CDR3 totals 13 residues. The germline V gene has CDR1 GTSNPN and CDR2 SVGIG (reference sequence). In DNA form, the CDR3 reads TGTGCCTGGAGTGTAGGGGACGGCTACGAGCAGTACTTC. It yields the protein CAWSVGDGYEQYF.

The genes are TRBV28 and TRBJ1-5, with 8 bases matching TRBD1. Germline trimming cut 7 bases from V and 7 bases from J; bases unmatched to any gene: 9. Germline V gene lookup returns CDR1 MDHEN and CDR2 SYDVKM. The CDR3 runs 14 residues. CDR3 nucleotide sequence: TGTGCCAGCACCCTGAGGACAGGGCGGCAGCCCCAGCATTTT. It translates to CASTLRTGRQPQHF.

This clonotype has a handful of counts. This may be a read error, as it is one base from a much larger clone. V gene TRBV29-1 combines with J gene TRBJ2-4; tentatively, D is TRBD1 or TRBD2 (5 bases each). TRBJ2-7 explains the end of the DNA better; the J call may be wrong. Germline loops: CDR1 SQVTM, CDR2 ANQGSEA. The CDR3 contains 12 residues. The CDR3 coding sequence is TGCAACGTGGGCCGAGGGGTGTACGAGCAGTACTTC. Translating gives CNVGRGVYEQYF.

This clonotype was counted between two and nine times. The chain combines TRBV27 with TRBJ2-1, with D tentatively TRBD1 (6 bases). Trimming took off 2 bases at V and 5 bases at J, with 13 bases between the two ends. CDR1 MNHEY and CDR2 SMNVEV come from the germline V gene (reference sequence). The CDR3 runs 15 residues. CDR3 sequence reads: CASSLRETGNNEQFF. Here the CDR3 DNA reads TGTGCCAGCAGTTTAAGGGAGACAGGTAACAATGAGCAGTTCTTC.

This chain joins TRBV30 and TRBJ1-2, with D unclear. V was clipped by 1 base and J by 2 bases, with 8 bases between them. There are 13 residues in the CDR3. Germline CDR1 and CDR2: GTSNPN and SVGIG (reference sequence). CDR3 residues: CAWSGPGNYGYTF. CDR3 in DNA: TGTGCCTGGAGTGGGCCTGGAAACTATGGCTACACCTTC.

This clonotype was observed many times. In nucleotides, the CDR3 is TGTGCCAGCAGTTACGGACTAGCGGGGGCCTACGAGCAGTACTTC. Translation: CASSYGLAGAYEQYF. The chain has TRBV12-3 or TRBV12-4 and TRBJ2-7; TRBD2 aligns across 13 bases. With 4 bases clipped from V and 2 bases from J, the junction kept 2 bases outside the gene matches. This CDR3 is built from 15 residues.

On this clonotype: Just one base apart from a much larger clone, this may be a read error. The missing conserved phenylalanine or tryptophan at the end of this CDR3 makes a read error likely. The V call is TRBV11-3, the J call TRBJ2-1; 7 bases align to TRBD1. The CDR3 consists of 15 residues. Germline loops: CDR1 SGHNT, CDR2 YENEEA. V shed 5 bases and J 3 bases; nucleotides not matched to a gene: 7. The CDR3 protein is CASSLETGSYNEQFS. The CDR3 region has the DNA TGTGCCAGCAGCCTCGAGACAGGGAGCTACAATGAGCAGTTCTCC.

The chain joins TRBV12-3 or TRBV12-4 to TRBJ1-4; a weak D match, TRBD1 (5 bases). The CDR3 spans 14 residues. V lost 5 bases and J 8 bases, leaving 15 bases between the germline ends. The CDR3 region is CASSPRGVEEKLFF. The CDR3 bases are TGTGCCAGCAGTCCCCGGGGGGTAGAGGAAAAACTGTTTTTT.

This clonotype was picked up a small number of times. V gene TRBV18 combines with J gene TRBJ2-3; D remains ambiguous. The germline V and J ends were trimmed by 3 bases and 2 bases, with 15 bases remaining between them. Germline-derived CDR1 and CDR2 are KGHSH and LQKENI. The CDR3 has 16 amino acids. The CDR3 DNA follows: TGTGCCAGCTCACCCTATACGATCGATTCCACAGATACGCAGTATTTT. Encoded protein: CASSPYTIDSTDTQYF.

Many counts were recorded for this clonotype. The chain employs TRBV11-2 and TRBJ1-1; no clear D. Germline assignment: CDR1 SGHAT and CDR2 FQNNGV. The CDR3 sequence is 16 residues long. V lost 1 base and J 1 base, leaving 13 bases between the germline ends. CDR3 coding DNA: TGTGCCAGCAGCTTAGGAGAGTGGGCAGCGAACACTGAAGCTTTCTTT. Amino acids: CASSLGEWAANTEAFF.

The genes are TRBV21-1 and TRBJ1-2; the DNA was not compared with TRBD1, the D call given in the table. TRBV21-1 is tagged as a pseudogene. The CDR3 loop spans 16 amino acids. This CDR3 is CASIQERDSVTYGYTF. The CDR3 nucleotides are TGTGCCAGCATTCAGGAACGGGACAGCGTGACCTATGGCTACACCTTC.

This clonotype was recorded at least ten times. V and J are TRBV5-5 and TRBJ1-2; D may be TRBD1 (5 bases). The CDR3 totals 20 residues. V lost 2 bases and J 0 bases, leaving 26 bases between the germline ends. The germline V gene has CDR1 SGHKS and CDR2 YYEKEE (reference sequence). The CDR3 loop reads CASSFPGTKASYSANYGYTF. Written as DNA, the CDR3 is TGTGCCAGCAGCTTCCCCGGGACCAAAGCCTCCTATTCTGCTAACTATGGCTACACCTTC.

This clonotype was counted many times. The V and J genes are TRBV29-1 and TRBJ1-2; D uncertain. V was pared by 4 bases and J by 8 bases, with 11 bases between. This CDR3 is built from 11 residues. The germline V gene has CDR1 SQVTM and CDR2 ANQGSEA. The CDR3 here is CSVVDGGGYTF. The CDR3, as DNA: TGCAGCGTTGTCGATGGAGGAGGCTACACCTTC.

This chain uses TRBV18 with TRBJ2-5, with 8 bases lining up with TRBD1. CDR1 is KGHSH and CDR2 is LQKENI in the germline V gene. V shed 6 bases and J 5 bases; nucleotides not matched to a gene: 8. The CDR3 extends over 14 amino acids. CDR3: CASSPDRARETQYF. In DNA form, the CDR3 reads TGTGCCAGCTCTCCGGACAGGGCCCGTGAGACCCAGTACTTC.

This chain connects TRBV6-1 to TRBJ2-7; a possible D gene is TRBD2 (6 bases). V lost 8 bases, J lost 6 bases, and 14 bases lay in between. The CDR3 has 12 residues. Germline-derived CDR1 and CDR2 are MNHNS and SASEGT. The CDR3 DNA sequence: TGTGCCAGCTCCCCAGGAGGGATCGAGCAGTACTTC. Its protein product is CASSPGGIEQYF.

On this clonotype itself: A clone one base away is much larger, so this may be a read error. The chain links TRBV12-3 or TRBV12-4 to TRBJ2-5; TRBD2 agrees at 11 bases. There are 16 residues in the CDR3. The V and J ends lost 6 bases and 9 bases, in that order; junction bases with no gene match: 15. DNA for the CDR3: TGTGCCAGCAGCGATAGCGGGGGGGCCTTTCGGGAGGCCCAGTACTTC. It yields the protein CASSDSGGAFREAQYF.

V gene TRBV7-8 combines with J gene TRBJ2-1, with TRBD2 matching over 8 bases. Per the germline V gene, CDR1 is SGHVS and CDR2 is FQNEAQ. V shed 6 bases and J 10 bases; nucleotides not matched to a gene: 14. This CDR3 contains 15 residues. This CDR3 reads CASRQGGTSTYEQFF. CDR3 nucleotides: TGTGCCAGCAGACAAGGGGGGACTAGTACCTACGAGCAGTTCTTC.

This clonotype was counted only a few times. This chain uses TRBV7-2 with TRBJ1-1, with D uncertain. V lost 5 bases to trimming and J lost 6 bases, with 13 bases between them. The CDR3 has 13 residues. Per the germline V gene, CDR1 is SGHTA and CDR2 is FQGNSA. CDR3 bases: TGTGCCAGCAGCCAGCCTCCCGGGGCTGAAGCTTTCTTT. The encoded protein is CASSQPPGAEAFF. The whole variable domain, filled in from reference TRBV7-2 and TRBJ1-1, reads GAGVSQSPSNKVTEKGKDVELRCDPISGHTALYWYRQSLGQGLEFLIYFQGNSAPDKSGLPSDRFSAERTGGSVSTLTIQRTQQEDSAVYLCASSQPPGAEAFFGQGTRLTVV.

This clonotype appeared a few times. V usage is TRBV28 and J usage is TRBJ2-4; TRBD1 matches at 8 bases. J lost 0 bases, V lost 7 bases, and 8 bases had no gene match. CDR3 length: 16 amino acids. CDR1 and CDR2 from the germline V gene are MDHEN and SYDVKM. The CDR3 coding sequence is TGTGCCAGCACCGCTTCGGGACAGGTAGCCAAAAACATTCAGTACTTC. This sequence encodes CASTASGQVAKNIQYF.

This clonotype came up a few times. CDR3 sequence reads: CASRGTVSSTDTQYF. The CDR3 DNA reads TGCGCCAGCCGAGGGACAGTCTCTAGCACAGATACGCAGTATTTT. The rearrangement uses TRBV5-1 and TRBJ2-3, with TRBD1 matching over 7 bases. CDR3 length equals 15 residues. Germline V CDR1 and CDR2: SGHRS, YFSETQ. V lost 7 bases to trimming and J lost 0 bases; unmatched junction nucleotides: 8.

In this sample, this clonotype turned up many times. The V call is TRBV20-1, the J call TRBJ2-1; no clear D gene. Germline V lookup: CDR1 DFQATT, CDR2 SNEGSKA (reference sequence). Deletions cut 0 bases from V and 2 bases from J, with 11 bases between. CDR3 size: 15 residues. This CDR3 reads CSAREGTPAYNEQFF. In DNA form, the CDR3 reads TGCAGTGCTAGAGAAGGTACCCCAGCCTACAATGAGCAGTTCTTC.

This clonotype was seen repeatedly, ten times or more. The chain is built from TRBV30 and TRBJ2-7, with D perhaps matching TRBD1 or TRBD2 (5 bases each). Trimming stripped 3 bases from V and 8 bases from J, with 14 bases between. Germline V gene sequence: CDR1 GTSNPN, CDR2 SVGIG (reference sequence). This CDR3 spans 12 amino acids. The CDR3 protein is CAWRGEGGKQYF. For the CDR3, the DNA is TGTGCCTGGAGGGGGGAAGGTGGGAAGCAGTACTTC. Full variable domain (missing parts from reference TRBV30 and TRBJ2-7): SQTIHQWPATLVQPVGSPLSLECTVEGTSNPNLYWYRQAAGRGLQLLFYSVGIGQISSEVPQNLSASRPQDRQFILSSKKLLLSDSGFYLCAWRGEGGKQYFGPGTRLTVT.

The CDR3 DNA sequence: TGTGCCTGGAGTATCGGCAGAATCACAGATACGCAGTATTTT. It codes for CAWSIGRITDTQYF. The chain uses TRBV30 and TRBJ2-3; unclear D gene. Germline V gene lookup returns CDR1 GTSNPN and CDR2 SVGIG (reference sequence). The V end was cut by 2 bases, the J end by 2 bases, with 11 bases between. The CDR3 is made up of 14 amino acids.

CDR3 bases: TGCAGCGTTGAACCCCTAGCGGGGGCGAACTACGAGCAGTACTTC. It yields the protein CSVEPLAGANYEQYF. The rearrangement joins TRBV29-1 to TRBJ2-7; TRBD2 matches at 10 bases. The junction had 7 bases not matched to a gene; V was cut back by 2 bases and J by 3 bases. In germline, CDR1 is SQVTM, CDR2 ANQGSEA. The CDR3 contains 15 residues.

The rearrangement joins TRBV7-3 to TRBJ2-1; tentatively, D is TRBD1 or TRBD2 (5 bases each). CDR1 is SGHTA, CDR2 FQGTGA, per germline. Between the trimmed V and J ends, which lost 3 bases and 9 bases, there was a span of 12 bases. The CDR3 sequence is 13 residues long. The DNA for the CDR3 is TGTGCCAGCAGCTTCGCCTCGGGGACTGAGCAGTTCTTC. Translation gives CASSFASGTEQFF.

This chain uses TRBV2 with TRBJ1-5, with D tentatively TRBD1 (6 bases). The CDR3 totals 14 residues. The V gene's germline CDR1 is SNHLY and CDR2 FYNNEI. Trimming removed 5 bases from V and 3 bases from J, with 11 bases in between. The CDR3 loop is CASSKGGTNQPQHF. For the CDR3, the DNA is TGTGCCAGCAGTAAGGGGGGGACCAATCAGCCCCAGCATTTT. The entire variable domain, with the rest obtained from reference TRBV2 and TRBJ1-5, is as follows: EPEVTQTPSHQVTQMGQEVILRCVPISNHLYFYWYRQILGQKVEFLVSFYNNEISEKSEIFDDQFSVERPDGSNFTLKIRSTKLEDSAMYFCASSKGGTNQPQHFGDGTRLSIL.

The genes are TRBV5-6 and TRBJ1-4; 9 nucleotides match TRBD1. From germline, CDR1 is SGHDT and CDR2 YYEEEE. The V gene end was trimmed by 1 base and the J gene end by 7 bases; junction bases not matched to a gene: 5. The CDR3 spans 15 residues. CDR3 amino acids: CASSLKGTGSEKLFF. Here the CDR3 DNA reads TGTGCCAGCAGCTTGAAAGGGACAGGGAGTGAAAAACTGTTTTTT.